The sequence of this T cell receptor (beta chain) was determined in a study of vaccination effects on CD4 cells after COVID-19 (dated 2022 in TCRdb). Context from the whole study: Two doses of either the BNT162b2 or the mRNA-1273 mRNA SARS-CoV-2 vaccine were administered to participants. In both COVID-19 convalescent patients and infection-naive vaccine recipients, the study compared SARS-CoV-2 spike-specific CD4+ TCR repertoires from before mRNA vaccination with those from after it. A total of approximately 9 COVID-19 convalescent patients and a few SARS-CoV-2-naive healthy vaccine recipients were included in the full study. Cultures from other donors in the study were sequenced using the Oncomine TCR Beta short-read assay on an Illumina iSeq 100. Results the study describes overall, beyond this receptor: Marked clonal contraction was observed in both infection-induced and vaccine-induced clones at late post-vaccination timepoints, consistent with waning T cell responses. Among healthy vaccine recipients, nearly all vaccine-induced clones were SARS-CoV-2 mono-reactive, and only 1 of 255 was cross-reactive with common cold coronaviruses. The study was limited by a small number of convalescent patients, and early post-infection timepoints were lacking.

CDR1 and CDR2 are read off the germline V gene as SGHAT and FQNNGV. From cysteine to phenylalanine, the CDR3 is 12 amino acids long. Just CDR3 DNA is preserved here, 36 bases in frame from base 1. The V end loses 4 bases and the J end loses 10 bases, and a stretch of 13 bases separates them. The method behind the library was the immunoSEQ multiplex PCR assay. DNA from the cultured and isolated CD4+ T cells underwent TCR beta CDR3 sequencing. The authors processed their data as follows. Non-productive TCR sequences were removed and reads were trimmed to the CDR3 region, keeping CDR3s of at least 7 amino acids. The MANAFEST web app was used to pick out antigen-specific clonotypes by comparing their expansion in peptide wells with that in reference cultures. For clones to be considered positive, expansion at FDR<0.05 versus reference and all other wells, an odds ratio above 5, and a frequency above 0.1% in two replicate wells were required. Cross-reactive clonotypes were defined as significantly expanded in SARS-CoV-2 spike wells and in at least one common cold coronavirus spike condition. Using the stringdist R package, CDR3 similarity was measured by Levenshtein distance, and unrooted trees were constructed with ape in R 3.6.1. TCRdb took this table from immuneACCESS and kept in-frame rearrangements with V and J called. Such tables lack part of the clones; where checked against another copy, unresolved V genes explain under half of the gap, and the rest is unexplained. That table is the source of V, J and clone size, and D and trimming were worked out from the DNA. For this sample the table gives approximately 44,000 clones, of which 77% were detected only once. The top ten clonotypes cover approximately 2.9% of the sample.

In the ViraFEST assay, PBMC were stimulated with viral peptide pools, and TCR sequencing was then used to find antigen-specific CD4+ T cell clonotypes based on their expansion. After approximately 11 days of culture, CD4+ T cells were isolated with the EasySep CD4+ T cell isolation kit. Healthy vaccine recipients had no prior SARS-CoV-2 infection, confirmed by negative nucleocapsid antibodies before and after vaccination. Two million PBMC per well were cultured with about 9 ug/ml peptides in IMDM containing 5% human AB serum, around 10 IU/ml IL-2 and gentamicin. Half of the culture medium was replaced with fresh IL-2-containing medium on days 3 and 7. Unless noted otherwise, every peptide stimulation condition was grown in triplicate wells. Using Ficoll-Paque Plus gradient centrifugation, PBMC were separated from whole blood and then either used fresh or cryopreserved at -140C. The overlapping peptide pools covered the spike proteins of SARS-CoV-2 as well as those of the common cold coronaviruses HCoV-NL63, HCoV-OC43 and HCoV-229E. Genomic DNA was extracted from cultured CD4+ T cells with the QIAamp micro DNA kit.

To note about this clone: No antigen is known for it. No much larger clone is present one base from it, and per-base qualities are unavailable.

The source material was CD4+ T cells from PBMCs cultured with HCoV-NL63 spike peptides, sampled before COVID-19 vaccination. Interpreted using the paper, the cell subset or site label stands for: HCoV-NL63 spike overlapping peptide pool stimulation. This receptor was taken from a human donor who received a COVID-19 vaccine. The rearrangement joined TRBV11-2 to TRBJ2-5; a weak D assignment points to TRBD1 (6 bases agree). The nucleotide sequence is given as TGTGCCAGCAGCTCGGAAGGGGGTGGCCAGTACTTC. Protein translation: CASSSEGGGQYF.